The 21 T cell receptor beta chains below were found in one sample sequenced in a study of T-cell reconstitution after alpha-beta-depleted transplantation in children. Unique molecular identifiers were used to barcode this TCRbeta library. MiXCR was run by TCRdb on the PCR reads, yielding one entry per CDR3 protein. The sample contains about 300,000 distinct CDR3 sequences, 10% of which appear only once. The starting material was PBMCs, obtained before TCRalphabeta/CD19-depleted stem cell transplant. The source is a boy in the first two years of life with acute myeloid leukemia, due to receive a stem cell transplant.

As regards this clonotype: An end of the junction does not agree with germline; a read error may underlie this. The chain is built from TRBV28 and TRBJ1-4, with D uncertain. CDR1 is MDHEN and CDR2 is SYDVKM in the germline V gene. This CDR3 is 13 amino acids long. CDR3 region: CASSTGTKEKLFF. CDR3 bases: TGTGCCAGCAGTACGGGAACTAAAGAAAAACTGTTTTTT.

This clonotype was counted only a few times. CDR3 sequence reads: CASGTGRETQYF. The CDR3 coding sequence is TGTGCTAGTGGAACGGGGAGAGAGACCCAGTACTTC. The chain uses TRBV12-5 and TRBJ2-5, with D maybe TRBD2 (5 bases). Deletions cut 6 bases from V and 4 bases from J, with 9 bases between. Germline lookup yields CDR1 LGHNT and CDR2 FRNRAP. This CDR3 spans 12 amino acids.

The chain recombines TRBV29-1 with TRBJ1-1; D is ambiguous. CDR1 and CDR2 (germline): SQVTM, ANQGSEA. Trimming stripped 2 bases from V and 4 bases from J, with 14 bases between. This CDR3 comprises 14 residues. The CDR3 DNA reads as TGCAGCGTTGAACTGGGAGCAAGGAGCACTGAAGCTTTCTTT. Its protein is CSVELGARSTEAFF. The variable domain in full, with the rest retrieved from reference TRBV29-1 and TRBJ1-1, is SAVISQKPSRDICQRGTSLTIQCQVDSQVTMMFWYRQQPGQSLTLIATANQGSEATYESGFVIDKFPISRPNLTFSTLTVSNMSPEDSSIYLCSVELGARSTEAFFGQGTRLTVV.

This clonotype came up a few times. The chain uses TRBV13 and TRBJ1-2; a possible D gene is TRBD1 (6 bases). The germline V gene encodes CDR1 PRHDT and CDR2 FYEKMQ (reference sequence). The CDR3 is 15 amino acids. V lost 3 bases and J 4 bases, leaving 15 bases between the germline ends. CDR3 sequence (DNA): TGTGCCAGCAGCTTGTTCCTCGACAGGTCCTATGGCTACACCTTC. Translation gives CASSLFLDRSYGYTF.

This clonotype was found a few times. The gene calls are TRBV7-2 and TRBJ2-7; TRBD2 is a possible D gene (7 bases). V shed 0 bases and J shed 3 bases, with 12 bases lying between them. There are 15 residues in the CDR3. The germline gives CDR1 SGHTA, CDR2 FQGNSA. CDR3 residues: CASSLAGGLIYEQYF. CDR3 nucleotides: TGTGCCAGCAGCTTAGCGGGGGGGCTTATCTACGAGCAGTACTTC. Filled out from reference TRBV7-2 and TRBJ2-7, the complete variable domain reads GAGVSQSPSNKVTEKGKDVELRCDPISGHTALYWYRQSLGQGLEFLIYFQGNSAPDKSGLPSDRFSAERTGGSVSTLTIQRTQQEDSAVYLCASSLAGGLIYEQYFGPGTRLTVT.

In regard to this clonotype: Given a much more abundant clone one base away, this may be a read error. This chain connects TRBV20-1 to TRBJ2-1; 13 positions agree with TRBD2. Germline loops: CDR1 DFQATT, CDR2 SNEGSKA (reference sequence). This CDR3 contains 17 residues. The DNA for the CDR3 is TGCTGTGCTAGAGATCAATGGACTAGCGGGAGTTCCAATGAGCAGTTCTTC. It codes for CCARDQWTSGSSNEQFF.

This clonotype came up a few times. The CDR3 here is CASSLGVGGFYETGELFF. The CDR3 DNA is TGCGCCAGCAGCTTGGGAGTAGGGGGCTTCTATGAGACCGGGGAGCTGTTTTTT. The chain combines TRBV5-1 with TRBJ2-2, with TRBD1 identical over 7 bases. This CDR3 is 18 amino acids long. V shed 0 bases and J 5 bases; nucleotides not matched to a gene: 13. The germline gives CDR1 SGHRS, CDR2 YFSETQ. Full variable domain (rest looked up from reference TRBV5-1 and TRBJ2-2): KAGVTQTPRYLIKTRGQQVTLSCSPISGHRSVSWYQQTPGQGLQFLFEYFSETQRNKGNFPGRFSGRQFSNSRSEMNVSTLELGDSALYLCASSLGVGGFYETGELFFGEGSRLTVL.

This clonotype was picked up many times. The chain couples TRBV4-2 to TRBJ2-1; D possibly matches TRBD1 or TRBD2 (6 bases each). Per germline, CDR1 LGHNA and CDR2 YNFKEQ. V was clipped by 3 bases and J by 9 bases, with 12 bases between them. The CDR3 is made up of 13 amino acids. CDR3 sequence reads: CASSHPRGVEQFF. CDR3 coding DNA: TGTGCCAGCAGCCATCCTAGGGGGGTTGAGCAGTTCTTC.

Comments on this clonotype: A much larger clonotype is one base distant, so this may be a read error. The gene calls are TRBV12-3 or TRBV12-4 and TRBJ2-1; 15 nucleotides align to TRBD2. The CDR3 runs to 18 residues. For the CDR3, the DNA is TGTGCCCGCAGTTTAGCGGGACTAGCGGGGGGTTTCTACAATGAGCAGTTCTTC. Protein: CARSLAGLAGGFYNEQFF.

The chain has TRBV25-1 and TRBJ1-1; TRBD1 agrees at 7 bases. Per the germline V gene, CDR1 is MGHDK and CDR2 is SYGVNS. There are 16 residues in the CDR3. J gave up 3 bases and V 0 bases, and 7 bases lay outside the gene matches. The DNA for the CDR3 is TGTGCCAGCAGTGAATACCCGGGACAGATGGACACTGAAGCTTTCTTT. Its translation is CASSEYPGQMDTEAFF.

This clonotype came up a few times. The chain joins TRBV29-1 to TRBJ2-1; D could derive from TRBD1 or TRBD2 (6 bases each). Trimming left V 7 bases short and J 9 bases short, with 16 bases between. Germline CDR1 SQVTM, CDR2 ANQGSEA. The CDR3 covers 12 residues. CDR3 nucleotides: TGCAGCGCTGGGGAGAGGGGGGCTGAGCAGTTCTTC. It is translated as CSAGERGAEQFF.

The table lists this clonotype with many counts. This chain links TRBV9 with TRBJ2-3, with 9 bases matching TRBD2. J lost 2 bases, V lost 3 bases, and 7 bases had no gene match. The germline CDR1 and CDR2 sequences are SGDLS and YYNGEE. The CDR3 has 16 amino acids. The CDR3 nucleotides are TGTGCCAGCAGCGGAGGCGGGAGGGCCACCACAGATACGCAGTATTTT. It encodes CASSGGGRATTDTQYF.

Many counts were recorded for this clonotype. The chain carries TRBV20-1 and TRBJ2-5; no reliable D call. Looked up from germline, CDR1 is DFQATT and CDR2 is SNEGSKA (reference sequence). V lost 3 bases and J lost 7, with 9 bases in between. The CDR3 runs 11 residues. CDR3 nucleotide sequence: TGCAGTGCTAGTCTTATAGGGACCCAGTACTTC. Residues: CSASLIGTQYF.

This clonotype came up a few times. The chain carries TRBV20-1 and TRBJ2-1, with D hard to call. V gave up 0 bases and J gave up 2 bases, with 11 bases separating them. CDR3 length: 15 residues. The germline gives CDR1 DFQATT, CDR2 SNEGSKA (reference sequence). CDR3 coding DNA: TGCAGTGCTAGAGATCCTGACTCTACCTACAATGAGCAGTTCTTC. This gives the protein CSARDPDSTYNEQFF.

The chain links TRBV7-3 to TRBJ2-7; D might be TRBD1 (5 bases). V dropped 0 bases and J dropped 5 bases, with 8 bases sitting between them. The CDR3 is made up of 13 amino acids. Germline V lookup: CDR1 SGHTA, CDR2 FQGTGA. CDR3 sequence (DNA): TGTGCCAGCAGCTTAACCGACAGCCACGAGCAGTACTTC. As protein: CASSLTDSHEQYF.

About this clonotype itself: It may be a read error: a sequence one base away is much more abundant. J is TRBJ2-7 and V is TRBV9; the match to TRBD2 covers 8 bases. The CDR3 loop spans 16 amino acids. Trimming cost V 0 bases and J 5 bases; bases outside gene matches: 10. Per germline, CDR1 SGDLS and CDR2 YYNGEE. CDR3 region: CASSVEAAGAINEQYF. CDR3 sequence (DNA): TGTGCCAGCAGCGTAGAAGCAGCGGGGGCTATCAACGAGCAGTACTTC.

V and J are TRBV20-1 and TRBJ2-2; D remains unclear. Germline V gene sequence: CDR1 DFQATT, CDR2 SNEGSKA (reference sequence). V lost 1 base to trimming and J lost 2 bases, with 5 bases between them. This CDR3 has 13 residues. The CDR3 protein is CSARATNTGELFF. In DNA form, the CDR3 reads TGCAGTGCTAGAGCAACTAACACCGGGGAGCTGTTTTTT.

This clonotype was picked up many times. J is TRBJ2-7 and V is TRBV29-1; 10 positions match TRBD1. Germline trimming cut 0 bases from V and 2 bases from J; bases unmatched to any gene: 4. This CDR3 has 15 amino acids. Germline V CDR1 and CDR2: SQVTM, ANQGSEA. As DNA, the CDR3 is TGCAGCGTTGAAGACCGGGACAGGGGCGCCTACGAGCAGTACTTC. Its protein is CSVEDRDRGAYEQYF.

Ten or more counts support this clonotype. J is TRBJ2-7 and V is TRBV29-1; D gene ambiguous. Trimming removed 4 bases at V and 3 bases at J, with 10 bases between. Germline CDR1 and CDR2: SQVTM and ANQGSEA. The CDR3 extends over 12 amino acids. The CDR3: CSVAPFYYEQYF. CDR3 DNA: TGCAGCGTTGCCCCTTTTTACTACGAGCAGTACTTC.

This clonotype was seen a handful of times. The gene calls are TRBV20-1 and TRBJ1-4; weak D call: TRBD1 (5 bases). Between the trimmed V and J ends, which lost 6 bases and 8 bases, there was a span of 19 bases. Germline assignment: CDR1 DFQATT and CDR2 SNEGSKA (reference sequence). The length of the CDR3 is 14 residues. The CDR3, as DNA: TGCAGTGCCAGTCCGGCAGGGTTCGTGGAAAAACTGTTTTTT. As protein: CSASPAGFVEKLFF.

This clonotype was seen many times. This chain connects TRBV6-5 to TRBJ1-3; possible D gene TRBD1, 6 bases. CDR1 is MNHEY, CDR2 SVGAGI, per germline. Trimming took off 4 bases at V and 1 base at J, with 8 bases between the two ends. The CDR3 contains 14 residues. The CDR3 DNA sequence: TGTGCCAGCAGTTTCGACAGGTCTGGAAACACCATATATTTT. Translating it yields CASSFDRSGNTIYF.